Listed below are T cell receptor beta chains from one sample, sequenced in a study of cytomegalovirus exposure and HLA in healthy donors. Some clones are missing from TCRdb's copy, which holds only in-frame ones; the method was immunoSEQ multiplex PCR. Of around 240,000 clones in the sample, over 80% were seen once. Sequencing input: PBMCs. The source of these receptors is a woman in her forties in good health and CMV-seropositive. Each CDR3 is given with its conserved first and last residue. Fields, in order: clone size, J gene, D gene, V gene, CDR3 protein, CDR3 DNA. D genes are given only for firm matches. Some rows mark clone size as missing; the rest say once, few, many or name a class of expanded clone.

>.|TRBJ1-1|.|TRBV5-4
CASSLGGGKTEAFF
TGTGCCAGCAGCTTGGGCGGGGGAAAAACTGAAGCTTTCTTT
>.|TRBJ1-1|.|TRBV9
CASSVSLGQPNTEAFF
TGTGCCAGCAGCGTTTCTCTAGGACAACCGAACACTGAAGCTTTCTTT
>.|TRBJ2-5|TRBD2|TRBV15
CATSRGSGSVGETQYF
TGTGCCACCAGCAGGGGTAGCGGGAGTGTAGGAGAGACCCAGTACTTC
>.|TRBJ1-1|.|TRBV27
CASSADRMNTEAFF
TGTGCCAGCAGTGCGGACAGAATGAACACTGAAGCTTTCTTT
>.|TRBJ2-2|.|TRBV6-6
CASSNTGQKDTGELFF
TGTGCCAGTTCGAATACAGGCCAAAAAGACACCGGGGAGCTGTTTTTT
>.|TRBJ1-1|TRBD1|TRBV7-2
CASSITGGSEAFF
TGTGCCAGCAGCATCACAGGGGGATCTGAAGCTTTCTTT
>.|TRBJ2-1|TRBD2|TRBV30
CAWSASGGALNEQFF
TGTGCCTGGAGTGCCAGCGGGGGGGCCCTAAATGAGCAGTTCTTC
>.|TRBJ1-6|.|TRBV6-1
CASMTDNSPLHF
TGTGCCAGCATGACAGATAATTCACCCCTCCACTTT
>.|TRBJ1-4|TRBD1|TRBV9
CASSDRADNEKLFF
TGTGCCAGCAGTGACAGGGCGGATAATGAAAAACTGTTTTTT
>.|TRBJ2-1|TRBD1|TRBV6-1
CASTRGQGVNNEQFF
TGTGCCAGCACCCGAGGACAGGGGGTTAACAATGAGCAGTTCTTC
>.|TRBJ2-1|.|TRBV5-1
CASSLARQLLYNEQFF
TGCGCCAGCAGCTTGGCCAGACAGCTGCTCTACAATGAGCAGTTCTTC
>.|TRBJ1-5|TRBD1|TRBV4-1
CASSQELTGSNQPQHF
TGCGCCAGCAGCCAAGAACTGACAGGGAGCAATCAGCCCCAGCATTTT
>.|TRBJ1-1|TRBD1|TRBV9
CASSEPPGQINTEAFF
TGTGCCAGCAGCGAGCCCCCGGGACAGATAAACACTGAAGCTTTCTTT
>.|TRBJ2-1|.|TRBV9
CASSVDSLAGYNGQFF
TGTGCCAGCAGCGTAGATTCTTTGGCGGGGTACAATGGGCAGTTCTTC
>.|TRBJ2-3|.|TRBV5-1
CASSSRGFSTDTQYF
TGCGCCAGCAGCTCACGAGGGTTTAGCACAGATACGCAGTATTTT
>.|TRBJ1-2|.|TRBV6-5
CASTKAGSSGYTF
TGTGCCAGCACAAAGGCGGGCTCGAGTGGCTACACCTTC
>.|TRBJ2-2|TRBD2|TRBV9
CASSVEGLAFSGELFF
TGTGCCAGCAGCGTAGAGGGACTAGCGTTTTCCGGGGAGCTGTTTTTT
>once|TRBJ1-2|.|TRBV7-2
CASIASQVPGGGYTF
TGTGCCAGCATCGCCTCCCAGGTCCCGGGGGGTGGCTACACCTTC
>.|TRBJ1-2|.|TRBV9
CASSPGGGNYGYTF
TGTGCCAGCAGCCCTGGGGGGGGGAACTATGGCTACACCTTC
>.|TRBJ2-7|.|TRBV15
CATSRDRAALYEQYF
TGTGCCACCAGCAGAGACCGAGCGGCGCTCTACGAGCAGTACTTC
>.|TRBJ1-1|.|TRBV30
CAWSVGGVTEAFF
TGTGCCTGGAGTGTCGGAGGGGTCACTGAAGCTTTCTTT
>.|TRBJ1-2|.|TRBV7-9
CASSLSLNYGYTF
TGTGCCAGCAGCTTAAGCCTTAACTATGGCTACACCTTC
>.|TRBJ2-1|TRBD1|TRBV4-2
CASSQEVSNRGSYNEQFF
TGTGCCAGCAGCCAAGAGGTGAGCAACAGGGGTTCCTACAATGAGCAGTTCTTC
>.|TRBJ2-7|TRBD2|TRBV6-1
CASSDSGRPPYEQYF
TGTGCCAGCAGTGATAGCGGGAGGCCACCCTACGAGCAGTACTTC
>.|TRBJ2-1|.|TRBV2
CANSGVANEQFF
TGTGCCAACTCAGGGGTTGCGAATGAGCAGTTCTTC
>.|TRBJ2-4|.|TRBV4-1
CASSQEGHPEAKNIQYF
TGCGCCAGCAGCCAAGAAGGACACCCCGAAGCCAAAAACATTCAGTACTTC
>few|TRBJ2-7|TRBD2|TRBV6-6
CASSSTEAGGPYEQYF
TGTGCCAGCAGTTCAACCGAAGCGGGGGGGCCCTACGAGCAGTACTTC
>once|TRBJ2-1|TRBD2|TRBV19
CASSIPSGVNEQFF
TGTGCCAGTAGTATTCCTAGCGGGGTTAATGAGCAGTTCTTC
>.|TRBJ2-1|TRBD2|TRBV10-3
CAISESGLAGGNEQFF
TGTGCCATCAGTGAGTCGGGACTAGCGGGAGGCAATGAGCAGTTCTTC
>few|TRBJ2-7|.|TRBV4-2
CASSQETASPYEQYF
TGTGCCAGCAGCCAAGAAACTGCAAGCCCCTACGAGCAGTACTTC
>few|TRBJ1-5|TRBD1|TRBV6-1
CASSADRGNQPQHF
TGTGCCAGCAGTGCCGACAGGGGTAATCAGCCCCAGCATTTT
>.|TRBJ1-6|TRBD1|TRBV6-1
CASSEQVRDRDYSPLHF
TGTGCCAGCAGTGAACAAGTACGGGACAGGGATTACTCACCCCTCCACTTT
>.|TRBJ1-2|TRBD1|TRBV10-2
CASSDTDRVNGYTF
TGCGCCAGCAGTGACACGGACAGGGTAAATGGCTACACCTTC
>.|TRBJ2-2|.|TRBV6-5
CASTRGRANTGELFF
TGTGCCAGCACTCGGGGTCGAGCGAACACCGGGGAGCTGTTTTTT
>.|TRBJ1-2|.|TRBV5-1
CASSPAGGGYGYTF
TGCGCCAGCAGCCCCGCCGGGGGGGGCTATGGCTACACCTTC
>.|TRBJ1-3|TRBD1|TRBV28
CASMGQFTGNTIYF
TGTGCCAGCATGGGACAGTTCACTGGAAACACCATATATTTT
>.|TRBJ2-1|.|TRBV29-1
CSVGLTQNNEQFF
TGCAGCGTGGGACTTACTCAAAACAATGAGCAGTTCTTC
>.|TRBJ2-5|TRBD1|TRBV6-1
CASSGGRTGGETQYF
TGTGCCAGCAGTGGAGGAAGGACAGGGGGGGAGACCCAGTACTTC
>once|TRBJ1-2|TRBD1|TRBV18
CASSPPAGGDYGYTF
TGTGCCAGCTCACCACCGGCAGGGGGCGACTATGGCTACACCTTC
>.|TRBJ1-5|.|TRBV7-9
CASSLARSGQPQHF
TGTGCCAGCAGCTTAGCCAGGTCCGGTCAGCCCCAGCATTTT
>.|TRBJ2-2|.|TRBV9
CASSQYGLTGELFF
TGTGCCAGCAGCCAATACGGACTCACCGGGGAGCTGTTTTTT
>.|TRBJ1-1|.|TRBV10-3
CAISDVSGVHTEAFF
TGTGCCATCAGTGACGTATCGGGGGTACACACTGAAGCTTTCTTT
>few|TRBJ1-6|.|TRBV7-9
CASTLDRTPSPLHF
TGTGCCAGCACCCTAGACAGGACGCCTTCACCCCTCCACTTT
>.|TRBJ2-1|.|TRBV2
CASSLDRNNEQFF
TGTGCCAGCAGCCTAGACAGGAACAATGAGCAGTTCTTC
>once|TRBJ2-7|TRBD1|TRBV2
CASREDRAEQYF
TGTGCCAGCAGAGAGGACAGGGCCGAGCAGTACTTC
>.|TRBJ2-1|TRBD2|TRBV7-6
CASSSSGGAYNEQFF
TGTGCCAGCAGCTCGAGCGGGGGGGCCTACAATGAGCAGTTCTTC
>.|TRBJ1-1|.|TRBV30
CAWSQQGWGTEAFF
TGTGCCTGGAGTCAACAGGGTTGGGGCACTGAAGCTTTCTTT
>.|TRBJ1-6|.|TRBV6-5
CASSYSTVPNSPLHF
TGTGCCAGCAGTTACTCGACAGTCCCCAATTCACCCCTCCACTTT
>few|TRBJ1-2|TRBD1|TRBV5-4
CASSVQGAPPYGYTF
TGTGCCAGCAGTGTACAGGGGGCGCCCCCCTATGGCTACACCTTC
>.|TRBJ1-2|TRBD1|TRBV7-8
CASSLGRAGQGPGGYTF
TGTGCCAGCAGCTTAGGCCGAGCGGGACAGGGGCCTGGCGGCTACACCTTC
>.|TRBJ1-1|.|TRBV6-5
CASSPSGTTNTEAFF
TGTGCCAGCAGTCCCTCCGGGACAACGAACACTGAAGCTTTCTTT
>.|TRBJ1-2|.|TRBV13
CASSSRGPNYGYTF
TGTGCCAGCAGCTCCAGGGGACCTAACTATGGCTACACCTTC
>.|TRBJ1-5|.|TRBV7-2
CASSLDFGTHQPQHF
TGTGCCAGCAGCTTAGATTTCGGGACACATCAGCCCCAGCATTTT